The present TCR beta chain was sequenced within a study of regulatory T cells in long-lasting Graves disease. Study in general: Over 5 years of antithyroid drugs plus positive TSH receptor antibodies defined persistent Graves' disease.

Time point given: persistent/refractory GD, antithyroid drugs over 5 years with positive TRAb. Extracted PBMC RNA gave rise to the TCR library. This clonotype was seen a few times. Arm-PCR of CDR3 regions and iRepertoire HTBI primers were used to build TCR beta libraries. The authors' processing: Identification yielded around 64 TRBV and about 15 TRBJ segments across samples. TCRdb passed the multiplex PCR reads through MiXCR, listing each CDR3 protein once. TCRdb assigned the V and J calls; the authors' analysis was not used. The table has approximately 360,000 distinct CDR3 sequences, approximately 23% seen once. The source was peripheral blood mononuclear cells (PBMCs), collected when the disease was refractory, from a patient treated with antithyroid drugs. The TCR comes from a woman aged 40 to 49 with Graves disease.

The CDR3 DNA reads TGTGCCAGCAGTTACCTAGGGACAGGCGGAAATCAGCCCCAGCATTTT. Encoded protein: CASSYLGTGGNQPQHF. V and J are TRBV6-9 and TRBJ1-5; 8 bases match TRBD1. J gave up 4 bases and V 3 bases, and 8 bases lay outside the gene matches. Germline V lookup: CDR1 MNHGY, CDR2 SVAAGI. The length of the CDR3 is 16 residues.